The 18 T cell receptor beta chains reported below all come from one sample, sequenced in a study of CD8+ T cells in alopecia areata. RNA was isolated and reverse transcribed to cDNA, the sequencing template. The protocol was immunoSEQ multiplex PCR, while the TCRdb copy is restricted to in-frame clones and leaves out a portion. This table has some 110,000 clones, more than 30% appearing once. What was sequenced was CD4+ T cells sorted from blood. These receptors came from a human donor with alopecia areata.

The V and J genes are TRBV29-1 and TRBJ1-3; TRBD1 is a possible D gene (6 bases). V lost 6 bases to trimming and J lost 2 bases, with 14 bases between them. The CDR3 has 14 amino acids. CDR1 is SQVTM and CDR2 is ANQGSEA in the germline V gene. DNA for the CDR3: TGCAGCGTCGACGTTGGGACAACTGGAAACACCATATATTTT. Its translation: CSVDVGTTGNTIYF.

In DNA, the CDR3 is TGTGCCAGCAGCTCCCCTAACTCCTACGAGCAGTACTTC. Protein: CASSSPNSYEQYF. The J gene is TRBJ2-7, the V gene TRBV7-9, with D uncertain. The V and J ends lost 4 bases and 0 bases respectively, with 7 bases between them. The CDR3 is made up of 13 amino acids. The germline CDR1 and CDR2 sequences are SEHNR and FQNEAQ (reference sequence).

This clone was counted only a few times. This chain connects TRBV28 to TRBJ1-1, with a tentative D call TRBD1 (5 bases). Germline V lookup: CDR1 MDHEN, CDR2 SYDVKM. Trimming shortened V by 1 base and J by 4 bases, and 19 bases separated the two germline ends. This CDR3 has 17 residues. Here the CDR3 DNA reads TGTGCCAGCAGTTTATTGAGTCCAGGCAAGGGGAGCACTGAAGCTTTCTTT. Its protein product is CASSLLSPGKGSTEAFF.

The CDR3 region is CASSQAKRGSSEQFF. For the CDR3, the DNA is TGCGCCAGCAGCCAAGCGAAGAGGGGTAGCAGTGAGCAGTTCTTC. The chain carries TRBV4-3 and TRBJ2-1, with D possibly being TRBD1 or TRBD2 (5 bases each). V dropped 1 base and J dropped 9 bases, with 16 bases sitting between them. This CDR3 has 15 amino acids. Germline V gene lookup returns CDR1 LGHNA and CDR2 YSLEER.

This clone appeared a few times. The rearrangement joins TRBV29-1 to TRBJ2-3; D might be TRBD1 or TRBD2, each matching 5 bases. Germline CDR1 and CDR2: SQVTM and ANQGSEA. The ends were cut back, 1 base at V and 1 base at J, with 12 bases in the middle. This CDR3 spans 15 amino acids. The CDR3: CSVEVSGPGTDTQYF. In nucleotides, the CDR3 is TGCAGCGTTGAAGTATCGGGACCCGGCACAGATACGCAGTATTTT.

The gene calls are TRBV7-3 and TRBJ2-2; 8 nucleotides align to TRBD1. CDR1 and CDR2 (germline): SGHTA, FQGTGA. The CDR3 has 15 amino acids. Trimming removed 8 bases from V and 0 bases from J; junction bases left unmatched: 5. CDR3 coding DNA: TGTGCCAGCCAAAAGGACAGGGCGAACACCGGGGAGCTGTTTTTT. Protein product: CASQKDRANTGELFF.

V is TRBV21-1 and J is TRBJ2-7; the table assigns TRBD2, which was not confirmed against the DNA. TRBV21-1 is flagged as a pseudogene. This CDR3 comprises 9 residues. The CDR3 protein is CADYYEQYF. The CDR3 DNA follows: TGTGCCGACTACTACGAGCAGTACTTC.

This chain links TRBV7-2 with TRBJ1-1; 7 nucleotides match TRBD1. V was clipped by 6 bases and J by 1 base; unmatched bases: 2. This CDR3 has 13 residues. Germline CDR1 is SGHTA and CDR2 is FQGNSA. The CDR3 DNA follows: TGTGCCAGCAGTTGGACAGGGAACACTGAAGCTTTCTTT. Translating gives CASSWTGNTEAFF. Combining the CDR3 with reference TRBV7-2 and TRBJ1-1 gives the whole variable domain GAGVSQSPSNKVTEKGKDVELRCDPISGHTALYWYRQSLGQGLEFLIYFQGNSAPDKSGLPSDRFSAERTGGSVSTLTIQRTQQEDSAVYLCASSWTGNTEAFFGQGTRLTVV.

This clone was seen a few times. V gene TRBV30 combines with J gene TRBJ1-1; D gene uncertain. This CDR3 region has 12 residues. Germline lookup yields CDR1 GTSNPN and CDR2 SVGIG (reference sequence). V was trimmed by 1 base and J by 4 bases, leaving 7 bases between them. CDR3 in DNA: TGTGCCTGGAGTGGGGCCGGCACTGAAGCTTTCTTT. It codes for CAWSGAGTEAFF.

The rearrangement joins TRBV7-2 to TRBJ2-3; D is unresolved. CDR1 and CDR2 (germline): SGHTA, FQGNSA. Between the trimmed V and J ends, which lost 1 base and 3 bases, there was a span of 8 bases. The CDR3 spans 14 residues. CDR3 loop: CASSLGLGTDTQYF. CDR3 bases: TGTGCCAGCAGCTTAGGGCTAGGGACAGATACGCAGTATTTT.

The sample holds a few counts of this clone. This chain links TRBV29-1 with TRBJ2-7, with a tentative D call TRBD2 (6 bases). The germline V and J ends were trimmed by 5 bases and 8 bases, with 16 bases remaining between them. The CDR3 contains 12 residues. The germline V gene encodes CDR1 SQVTM and CDR2 ANQGSEA. CDR3: CSVFPGTGKQYF. The CDR3 bases are TGCAGCGTTTTTCCGGGGACTGGCAAGCAGTACTTC.

This chain joins TRBV23-1 and TRBJ2-7; a possible D gene is TRBD1 (6 bases). TRBV23-1 is an ORF, with its function uncertain. The CDR3 is made up of 14 amino acids. With 1 base removed from V and 6 bases from J, the gap between germline ends came to 13 bases. The CDR3, as DNA: TGCGCCAGCAGTCAATTCGAATGGGGGCTCGAGCAGTACTTC. Translation gives CASSQFEWGLEQYF.

This clone was seen a single time. The CDR3 region is CASSQVLLSSYEQYF. For the CDR3, the DNA is TGCGCCAGCAGCCAAGTTTTGCTGAGCTCCTACGAGCAGTACTTC. The V and J genes are TRBV4-3 and TRBJ2-7; D is undetermined. The V end was cut by 1 base, the J end by 0 bases, with 10 bases between. The CDR3 totals 15 residues. The germline V gene has CDR1 LGHNA and CDR2 YSLEER.

The CDR3 region has the DNA TGTGCCAGCAGCAGCTCAAGGACAGCCACAGATACGCAGTATTTT. Protein product: CASSSSRTATDTQYF. This chain uses TRBV7-2 with TRBJ2-3; D may be TRBD1 (6 bases). Trimming shortened V by 5 bases and J by 2 bases, and 14 bases separated the two germline ends. CDR3 length: 15 amino acids. CDR1 and CDR2 from the germline V gene are SGHTA and FQGNSA.

This clone has only one observation. V usage is TRBV29-1 and J usage is TRBJ2-2; TRBD1 or TRBD2 may be the D gene (5 bases each). V was shortened by 7 bases and J by 5 bases, with 11 bases between the two germline ends. The CDR3 spans 12 residues. Germline V gene data show CDR1 as SQVTM and CDR2 as ANQGSEA. The CDR3 region has the DNA TGCAGCGGAGCAGGGAGAACCGGGGAGCTGTTTTTT. Protein: CSGAGRTGELFF.

In this sample, this clone turned up a few times. The J gene is TRBJ2-5, the V gene TRBV7-9, with D perhaps TRBD1 (5 bases). V was cut by 5 bases and J by 4 bases, with 11 bases left in between. The CDR3 is 13 residues long. In germline, CDR1 is SEHNR, CDR2 FQNEAQ (reference sequence). CDR3 sequence reads: CASSAGLGETQYF. CDR3 DNA: TGTGCCAGCAGCGCAGGGCTCGGAGAGACCCAGTACTTC.

This clone occurred a few times. The genes are TRBV29-1 and TRBJ2-7; the match to TRBD2 covers 7 bases. After removal of 8 bases from V and 0 bases from J, the junction contained 7 bases not matched to a gene. Per germline, CDR1 SQVTM and CDR2 ANQGSEA. This CDR3 contains 13 residues. As DNA, the CDR3 is TGCAGCTCCTCTAGCGGTTACTCCTACGAGCAGTACTTC. Encoded protein: CSSSSGYSYEQYF.

The chain uses TRBV15 and TRBJ1-1; D is unresolved. The CDR3 is made up of 16 amino acids. CDR1 and CDR2 (germline): LNHNV, YYDKDF (reference sequence). V shed 5 bases and J shed 5 bases, with 21 bases lying between them. CDR3 protein: CATSGPPQGLMTEAFF. CDR3 bases: TGTGCCACCAGCGGACCCCCCCAAGGGCTAATGACTGAAGCTTTCTTT. The full variable domain, rest sourced from reference TRBV15 and TRBJ1-1, is DAMVIQNPRYQVTQFGKPVTLSCSQTLNHNVMYWYQQKSSQAPKLLFHYYDKDFNNEADTPDNFQSRRPNTSFCFLDIRSPGLGDTAMYLCATSGPPQGLMTEAFFGQGTRLTVV.